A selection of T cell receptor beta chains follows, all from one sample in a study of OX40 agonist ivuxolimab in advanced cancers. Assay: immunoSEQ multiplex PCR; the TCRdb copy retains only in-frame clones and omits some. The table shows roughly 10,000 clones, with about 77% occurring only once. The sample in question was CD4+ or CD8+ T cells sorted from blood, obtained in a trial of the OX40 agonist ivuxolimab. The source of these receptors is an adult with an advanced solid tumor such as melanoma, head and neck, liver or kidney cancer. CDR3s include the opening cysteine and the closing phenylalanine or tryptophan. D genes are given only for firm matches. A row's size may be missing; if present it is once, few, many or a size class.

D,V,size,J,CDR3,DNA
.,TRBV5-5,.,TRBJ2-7,CASSPRTSSYEQYF,TGTGCCAGCAGCCCACGAACGAGCTCCTACGAGCAGTACTTC
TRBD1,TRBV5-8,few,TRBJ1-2,CASSAQGTEGYGYTF,TGTGCCAGCAGCGCACAAGGGACAGAGGGCTATGGCTACACCTTC
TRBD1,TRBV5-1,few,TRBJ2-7,CASSLRQGAYEQYF,TGCGCCAGCAGCTTGAGACAGGGAGCCTACGAGCAGTACTTC
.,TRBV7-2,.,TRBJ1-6,CASSLGTGGSPLHF,TGTGCCAGCAGCCTCGGTACAGGAGGTTCACCCCTCCACTTT
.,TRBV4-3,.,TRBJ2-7,CASSQDGRGSYEQYF,TGCGCCAGCAGCCAAGATGGCAGGGGTTCCTACGAGCAGTACTTC
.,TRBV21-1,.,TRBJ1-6,CASRKSIHIHHNSPLHF,TGTGCCAGCAGGAAGTCGATACACATACATCATAATTCACCCCTCCACTTT
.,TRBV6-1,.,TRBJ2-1,CASSDPGNEQFF,TGTGCCAGCAGTGACCCAGGGAATGAGCAGTTCTTC
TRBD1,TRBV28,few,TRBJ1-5,CASSLTGLGNQPQHF,TGTGCCAGCAGTTTGACAGGGTTGGGCAATCAGCCCCAGCATTTT
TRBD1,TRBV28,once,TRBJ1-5,CAIGQGIQPQHF,TGTGCCATCGGACAGGGGATTCAGCCCCAGCATTTT
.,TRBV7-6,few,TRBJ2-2,CASSLEFSGELFF,TGTGCCAGCAGCTTAGAGTTTTCCGGGGAGCTGTTTTTT
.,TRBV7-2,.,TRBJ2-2,CASSLVGGLVTGELFF,TGTGCCAGCAGCTTAGTGGGGGGCCTAGTCACCGGGGAGCTGTTTTTT
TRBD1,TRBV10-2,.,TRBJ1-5,CASRTGASQPQHF,TGCGCCAGCAGAACAGGGGCAAGTCAGCCCCAGCATTTT
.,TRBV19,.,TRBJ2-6,CASSYLAGPGTNVLTF,TGTGCCAGTAGCTACCTGGCGGGGCCTGGGACCAACGTCCTGACTTTC
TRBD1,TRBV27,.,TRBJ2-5,CASSLTGGYGETQYF,TGTGCCAGCAGTTTAACAGGGGGCTATGGGGAGACCCAGTACTTC
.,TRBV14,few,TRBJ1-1,CASSPGQYNTEAFF,TGTGCCAGCAGCCCCGGACAGTACAACACTGAAGCTTTCTTT
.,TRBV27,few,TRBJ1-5,CASSMGTLVGQPQHF,TGTGCCAGCTCAATGGGTACCCTCGTGGGGCAGCCCCAGCATTTT
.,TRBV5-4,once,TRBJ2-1,CASSFSPPGPVDNEQFF,TGTGCCAGCAGCTTTTCCCCTCCGGGACCGGTGGACAATGAGCAGTTCTTC
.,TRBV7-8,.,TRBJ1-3,CASSLDSTGNTIYF,TGTGCCAGCAGCTTAGACAGTACCGGAAACACCATATATTTT
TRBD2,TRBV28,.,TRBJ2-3,CASSLAGGISDTQYF,TGTGCCAGCAGTTTAGCGGGAGGGATCTCAGATACGCAGTATTTT
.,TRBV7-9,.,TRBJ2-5,CASSSPNQETQYF,TGTGCCAGCAGCTCGCCCAACCAAGAGACCCAGTACTTC
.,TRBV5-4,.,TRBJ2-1,CASSLGNFFAGQSYNEQFF,TGTGCCAGCAGCTTGGGGAATTTTTTTGCGGGGCAGTCGTACAATGAGCAGTTCTTC
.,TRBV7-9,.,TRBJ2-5,CASTFRVGQETQYF,TGTGCCAGCACGTTCAGGGTTGGGCAAGAGACCCAGTACTTC
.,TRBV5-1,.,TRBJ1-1,CASSLRNENTEAFF,TGCGCCAGCAGCTTGCGGAATGAAAACACTGAAGCTTTCTTT
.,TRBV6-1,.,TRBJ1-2,CASTPGGNYGYTF,TGTGCCAGCACCCCCGGGGGTAACTATGGCTACACCTTC
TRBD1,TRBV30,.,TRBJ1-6,CAWSPQGNSPLHF,TGTGCCTGGAGCCCACAGGGGAATTCACCCCTCCACTTT
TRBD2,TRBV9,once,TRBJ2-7,CASSVGVAGGPSGEQYF,TGTGCCAGCAGCGTAGGCGTAGCGGGAGGGCCCTCGGGCGAGCAGTACTTC
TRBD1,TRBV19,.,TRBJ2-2,CASSITGGGTGELFF,TGTGCCAGTAGTATTACAGGGGGCGGGACCGGGGAGCTGTTTTTT
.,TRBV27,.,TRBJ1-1,CASSPDGFIQAFF,TGTGCCAGCAGCCCGGACGGATTCATCCAAGCTTTCTTT
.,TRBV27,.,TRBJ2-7,CASSIRGALDEQYF,TGTGCCAGCAGCATCAGGGGAGCGTTAGACGAGCAGTACTTC
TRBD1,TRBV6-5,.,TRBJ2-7,CASKVRGTGLYEQYF,TGTGCCAGCAAGGTCCGCGGGACAGGACTATACGAGCAGTACTTC
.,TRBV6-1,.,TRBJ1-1,CASSGAATEAFF,TGTGCCAGCAGTGGGGCGGCCACTGAAGCTTTCTTT
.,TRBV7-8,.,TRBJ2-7,CASSSGLYYEQYF,TGTGCCAGCAGCTCGGGATTATACTACGAGCAGTACTTC
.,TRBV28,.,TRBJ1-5,CASSLGPQEPQHF,TGTGCCAGCAGTTTAGGCCCCCAGGAGCCCCAGCATTTT
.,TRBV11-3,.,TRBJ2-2,CASSPRGSGGELFF,TGTGCCAGCAGCCCCAGGGGTTCTGGGGGGGAGCTGTTTTTT
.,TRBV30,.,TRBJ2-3,CAWTLGPLQYF,TGTGCCTGGACCTTGGGACCGCTGCAGTATTTT
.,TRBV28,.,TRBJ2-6,CASTDPDDTNVLTF,TGTGCCAGCACCGACCCCGACGATACCAACGTCCTGACTTTC
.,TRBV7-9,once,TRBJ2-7,CASSSRDSAAEQYF,TGTGCCAGCAGCTCGCGGGACTCAGCGGCCGAGCAGTACTTC
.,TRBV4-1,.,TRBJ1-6,CASSGTLRSLHF,TGCGCCAGCAGCGGGACCCTTAGGTCCCTCCACTTT
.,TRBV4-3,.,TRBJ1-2,CASSQDIGGGDNYGYTF,TGCGCCAGCAGCCAAGATATAGGCGGGGGAGATAACTATGGCTACACCTTC
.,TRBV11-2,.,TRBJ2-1,CASSLSYNEQFF,TGTGCCAGCAGCCTGTCGTACAATGAGCAGTTCTTC
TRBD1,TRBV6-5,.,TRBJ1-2,CASSNPGQGALFYTF,TGTGCCAGCAGTAACCCGGGACAGGGGGCGCTTTTCTACACCTTC
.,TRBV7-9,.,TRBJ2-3,CASSANGAPGGTDTQYF,TGTGCCAGCAGCGCTAACGGGGCCCCGGGTGGTACAGATACGCAGTATTTT
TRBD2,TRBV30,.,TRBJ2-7,CAWRRGGYEQYF,TGTGCCTGGAGGCGGGGGGGATACGAGCAGTACTTC
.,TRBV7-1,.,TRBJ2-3,CASSLRGQDTQYF,TGTGCCAGCAGCTTAAGGGGCCAAGATACGCAGTATTTT
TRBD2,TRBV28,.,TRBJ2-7,CASNLAGGVSYEQYF,TGTGCCAGCAACTTAGCGGGAGGGGTGTCCTACGAGCAGTACTTC
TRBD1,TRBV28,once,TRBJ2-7,CASSPSGTGDYEQYF,TGTGCCAGCAGTCCATCCGGGACAGGGGACTACGAGCAGTACTTC
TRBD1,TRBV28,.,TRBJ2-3,CASSPGQGETDTQYF,TGTGCCAGCAGTCCCGGACAGGGGGAGACAGATACGCAGTATTTT